The TCR beta chain described here comes from a study of T cell clones after liver transplantation. Looking at the study overall: Post-transplant blood was tracked for graft-donor-reactive T cell clones identified in a pre-transplant mixed lymphocyte reaction. Patients counted as tolerant after at least one year off all immunosuppression, enzymes not exceeding twice normal. Standard immunosuppression, with no induction, continued until 12-24 months after transplant.

Clones were read by immunoSEQ multiplex PCR, and TCRdb kept only the in-frame ones, dropping some. The sample has 50,000 or so clones; 65% to 80% are singletons. Thawed unstimulated PBMCs were FACS-sorted by CD3, CD4 and CD8 into two populations. Trimming took 4 bases from V and 3 from J; bases not matched to a gene: 5. Per the germline V gene, CDR1 is SGHTA and CDR2 is FQGNSA. The CDR3 spans 14 residues. V and J are TRBV7-2 and TRBJ1-2; TRBD1 agrees at 7 bases. This clonotype was obtained from a human patient who received a liver transplant. Some T cells may originate from the graft donor. This specimen was CD4+ T cells from blood, taken more than 53 months after liver transplant. The CDR3 spells CASSSQGGHYGYTF. In DNA form, the CDR3 reads TGTGCCAGCAGCTCCCAGGGGGGCCACTATGGCTACACCTTC. Full variable domain (remainder filled in from reference TRBV7-2 and TRBJ1-2): GAGVSQSPSNKVTEKGKDVELRCDPISGHTALYWYRQSLGQGLEFLIYFQGNSAPDKSGLPSDRFSAERTGGSVSTLTIQRTQQEDSAVYLCASSSQGGHYGYTFGSGTRLTVV.